The TCR beta chain described here comes from a study of T cells after yellow fever vaccination. As for the study in general: It was SMART-Seq v4 Ultra Low Input that prepared the fractions with low cell numbers.

Turning to this clonotype: The antigen is unknown.

Findings and limits, study-wide: A weaker secondary response peaked on day 5, the primary on day 15.

TCR cDNA, made by 5'RACE template switching, carried an added universal primer site and UMIs. TCRdb analysed the 5' RACE reads with MiXCR anew, one entry per CDR3 protein. The data show over 45,000 distinct CDR3 sequences, with more than 5.5% seen just once and roughly 40% held by the top ten. Germline V CDR1 and CDR2: LGHNA, YNFKEQ. CDR3 length: 13 residues. The V end lost 6 bases, the J end lost 0 bases, and 8 bases lay between the germline ends. The sequence was collected from a man between 18 and 29 years old who received the YFV17D yellow fever vaccine. The chain links TRBV4-2 to TRBJ1-1; no reliable D call. Here the sequenced sample was CD8+ T cells sorted from PBMCs, taken on the day of the first yellow fever vaccination. CDR3 sequence reads: CASSHWLNTEAFF. In nucleotides, the CDR3 is TGTGCCAGCAGTCACTGGCTGAACACTGAAGCTTTCTTT.